This TCR beta chain was sequenced in a study of Ad26.COV2.S vaccination and SARS-CoV-2 variants (dated by TCRdb to the early 2020s). For the wider study: Vaccine-arm donors were drawn from COV1001, a multicentre, randomized, double-blind, placebo-controlled phase I-IIa trial of Ad26.COV2.S in healthy adults. Trial participants were randomized into five groups of five, in which low-dose or high-dose Ad26.COV2.S was given once or twice, or placebo was given on both occasions. A total of some 30 samples were included in the TCR-sequenced set, comprising around 19 Ad26.COV2.S vaccine recipients, 5 placebo recipients and 8 SARS-CoV-2 convalescent individuals. Blinding of investigators to trial group allocation was maintained during experiments and outcome assessment. TCRbeta repertoire sequencing served as the tool for gauging how specific and how broad the SARS-CoV-2-reactive T cell receptors were following Ad26.COV2.S vaccination. Ad26.COV2.S was administered intramuscularly at 5 x 10^10 or 1 x 10^11 viral particles, either as a single shot or as two shots given 56 days apart. Paper-wide results and their limitations: Comparing responses between vaccine doses or regimens was not something the study was powered to do. The authors noted that the TCR breadth and depth analyses may have underestimated total T cell responses. After vaccination, spike-specific CD8+ and CD4+ T cell responses were reported to show substantial breadth. Higher spike-specific TCR breadth was observed in Ad26.COV2.S recipients than in placebo recipients (P = 0.0014). Vaccine and placebo recipients had comparable non-spike TCR breadth, which fits with the vaccine containing only spike.

Turning to this clone: The target of this receptor is not known. Qualities for individual bases were not recorded, and no much larger clone is one base off.

TCRbeta CDR3 regions were sequenced with the immunoSEQ Assay. After extraction, genomic DNA underwent amplification by bias-controlled multiplex PCR, followed by high-throughput sequencing. Under the source paper's analysis protocol: To quantify the absolute abundance of each unique TCRbeta CDR3 region, sequences were collapsed and filtered. T cell fraction was estimated by normalizing TCRbeta template counts to usable DNA, with usable DNA measured through amplification of reference genes found in all nucleated cells. Repertoire TCRs were annotated as SARS-CoV-2-specific when V gene, CDR3 amino acid sequence and J gene were exactly matched to a known reactive TCR set. The reference SARS-CoV-2 TCR set came from MIRA and was filtered for enrichment in COVID-19-positive ImmuneCODE repertoires, removing public or cross-reactive TCRs. Using the MIRA antigens, annotated TCRs were further analysed by specific ORF or by position within an ORF. Breadth was defined as the number of annotated unique rearrangements divided by the total number of unique productive rearrangements, and depth was defined as the summed frequency of the annotated unique rearrangements. Two-sided Wilcoxon rank-sum tests were used to compare TCR breadth between groups. TCRdb mirrors the immuneACCESS table, restricted to in-frame sequences. Some clones are absent from its copies; in checked studies, under half trace to an unresolved V gene, and the reason for the others is unknown. The V and J calls and the clone size are those of that table, but D and trimming were determined from the DNA. Counted in this sample were roughly 700,000 clones; 70% to 90% of them appeared once. In total, the top ten clones hold approximately 1.5% of the sample.

The treatment or condition label, as the study defines it: around 19 received Ad26.COV2.S at low or high dose, single or two shots; a few received placebo; per-sample allocation not given. Repertoires of vaccine and placebo recipients were sequenced from samples collected on day 63 after the first injection. Cohort 1b enrolled around 23 adults aged 18-55 years at a single site in Boston, USA, between 29 July and 7 August 2020. As a vaccine, Ad26.COV2.S was a replication-incompetent adenovirus type 26 vector that expressed a prefusion-stabilized SARS-CoV-2 spike protein derived from the original Wuhan strain. The input for sequencing was peripheral blood, taken in a trial of Ad26.COV2.S vaccine versus placebo. The clonotype originates from a person between 18 and 65 years old who received the Ad26.COV2.S COVID-19 vaccine or a placebo.

The sequence in DNA is TGCAGCGTTGAGGACACGGACACCTACGAGCAGTACTTC. Its amino acids are CSVEDTDTYEQYF. The rearrangement combines TRBV29-1 with TRBJ2-7; matching of 5 bases hints at TRBD1 as the D gene. Taken from the germline V gene, the CDR1 and CDR2 loops are SQVTM and ANQGSEA. V is shortened by 3 bases, J by 2 bases, and the region joining them spans 11 bases. The CDR3 sequence holds 13 residues, the cysteine and phenylalanine included. Only the CDR3 portion is preserved as DNA: 39 bases, with reading frame beginning at the first base.